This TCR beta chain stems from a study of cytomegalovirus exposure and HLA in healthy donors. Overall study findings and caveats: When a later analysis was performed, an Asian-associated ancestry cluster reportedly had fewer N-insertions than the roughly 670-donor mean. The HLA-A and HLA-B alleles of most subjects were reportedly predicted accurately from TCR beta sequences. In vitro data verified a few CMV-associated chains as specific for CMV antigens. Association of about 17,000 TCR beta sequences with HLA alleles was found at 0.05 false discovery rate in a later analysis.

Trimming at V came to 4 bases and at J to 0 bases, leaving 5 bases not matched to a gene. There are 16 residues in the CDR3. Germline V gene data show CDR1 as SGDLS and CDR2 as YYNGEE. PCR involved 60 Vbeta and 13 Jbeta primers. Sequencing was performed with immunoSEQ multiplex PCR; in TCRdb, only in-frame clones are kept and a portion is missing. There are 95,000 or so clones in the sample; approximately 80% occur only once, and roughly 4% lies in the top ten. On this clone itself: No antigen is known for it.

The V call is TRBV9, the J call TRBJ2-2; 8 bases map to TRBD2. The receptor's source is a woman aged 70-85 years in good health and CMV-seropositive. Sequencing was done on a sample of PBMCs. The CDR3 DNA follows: TGTGCCAGCAGCAAGGGACTAGGGGCGAACACCGGGGAGCTGTTTTTT. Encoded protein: CASSKGLGANTGELFF.